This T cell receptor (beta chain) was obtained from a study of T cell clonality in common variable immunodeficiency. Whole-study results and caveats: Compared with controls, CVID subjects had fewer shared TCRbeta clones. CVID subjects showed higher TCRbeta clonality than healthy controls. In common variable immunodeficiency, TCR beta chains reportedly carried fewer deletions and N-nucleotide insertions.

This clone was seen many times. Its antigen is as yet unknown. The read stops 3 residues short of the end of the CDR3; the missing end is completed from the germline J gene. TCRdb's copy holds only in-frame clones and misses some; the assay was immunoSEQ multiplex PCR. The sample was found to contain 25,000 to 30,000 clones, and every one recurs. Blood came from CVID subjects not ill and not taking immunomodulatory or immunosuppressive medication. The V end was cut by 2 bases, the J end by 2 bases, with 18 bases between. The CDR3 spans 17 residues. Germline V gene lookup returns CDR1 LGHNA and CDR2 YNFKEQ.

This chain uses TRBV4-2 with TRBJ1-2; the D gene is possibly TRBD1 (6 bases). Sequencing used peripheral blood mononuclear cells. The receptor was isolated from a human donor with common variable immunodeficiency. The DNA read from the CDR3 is TGTGCCAGCAGCCAACGAAAAGGCCGAACAGGGAACTATGGC. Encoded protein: CASSQRKGRTGNYG. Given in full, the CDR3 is CASSQRKGRTGNYGYTF.